The clone carrying this T cell receptor (beta chain) was seen a handful of times. This sample was taken from a study of blood T cell repertoires in COVID-19. Turning to the study itself: From T cells, B-cell-depleted T cells, or PBMCs came the material, which was cDNA or gDNA.

Authors' processing steps: Reference gene primer amplification gave estimated nucleated cell counts. Repertoires were generated with immunoSEQ multiplex PCR, while TCRdb's copy carries only in-frame clones and drops some. V and J calls and clone size come straight from that table; D and trimming were deduced from the DNA. The sample yields about 160,000 clones, roughly 74% seen once. This CDR3 is 15 amino acids long. CDR1 and CDR2 from the germline V gene are SGHRS and YFSETQ. The V and J ends lost 0 bases and 10 bases respectively, with 14 bases between them. The chain has TRBV5-1 and TRBJ1-6; no reliable D call. The TCR sequence derives from a woman older than 75 with acute or convalescent COVID-19. Sequencing input: peripheral blood. The CDR3 region has the DNA TGCGCCAGCAGCTTGGATGGAGTCGGAGGATCACCCCTCCACTTT. This sequence encodes CASSLDGVGGSPLHF.